The subject of this entry is one TCR beta chain. The sample is drawn from a study of technical replicates of blood from several donors. The method was immunoSEQ multiplex PCR; TCRdb's version includes in-frame clones alone and lacks a portion of them. This sample has around 68,000 clones; roughly 97% occur once, and the top ten carry roughly 0.25%. CDR3 size: 16 residues. CDR1 and CDR2 (germline): SNHLY, FYNNEI. Trimming removed 1 base from V and 5 bases from J; junction bases left unmatched: 10. V and J are TRBV2 and TRBJ2-7, with 8 positions matching TRBD2. Specimen: T cells isolated from PBMCs. The receptor comes from a human donor in good health. CDR3 sequence (DNA): TGTGCCAGCAGTGAAGGCCCGGGACTAGTAGAGCACGAGCAGTACTTC. The encoded protein is CASSEGPGLVEHEQYF. The entire variable domain, with the rest obtained from reference TRBV2 and TRBJ2-7, is as follows: EPEVTQTPSHQVTQMGQEVILRCVPISNHLYFYWYRQILGQKVEFLVSFYNNEISEKSEIFDDQFSVERPDGSNFTLKIRSTKLEDSAMYFCASSEGPGLVEHEQYFGPGTRLTVT.